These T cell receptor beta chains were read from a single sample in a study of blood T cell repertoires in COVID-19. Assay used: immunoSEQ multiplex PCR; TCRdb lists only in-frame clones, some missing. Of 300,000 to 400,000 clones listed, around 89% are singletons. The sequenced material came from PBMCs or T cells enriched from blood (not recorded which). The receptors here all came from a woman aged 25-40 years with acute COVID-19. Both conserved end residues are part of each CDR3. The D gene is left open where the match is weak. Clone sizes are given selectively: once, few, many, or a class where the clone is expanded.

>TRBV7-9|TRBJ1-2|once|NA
TGTGCCAGCAGCTTAGGGCAGCTAGGAGGCTATGGCTACACCTTC
CASSLGQLGGYGYTF
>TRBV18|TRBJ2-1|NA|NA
TGTGCCAGCTCCCTCTTCGTGGCGGGGTATGGGAATGAGCAGTTCTTC
CASSLFVAGYGNEQFF
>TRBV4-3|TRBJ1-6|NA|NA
TGCGCCAGCAGCCAGACAGGTCGTTCACCCCTCCACTTT
CASSQTGRSPLHF
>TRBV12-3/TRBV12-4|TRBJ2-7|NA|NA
TGTGCCAGCAGTTCCGGGACACGGGGGCAGTACTTC
CASSSGTRGQYF
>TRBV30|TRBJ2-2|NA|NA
TGTGCTGCCCTCGGGTCCCTGAGGACCGGGGAGCTGTTTTTT
CAALGSLRTGELFF
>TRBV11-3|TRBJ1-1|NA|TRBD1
TGTGCCAGCAGCTTAGAGGGACAGGGTAGTGTCAACACTGAAGCTTTCTTT
CASSLEGQGSVNTEAFF
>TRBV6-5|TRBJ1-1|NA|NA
TGTGCCAGCAGTTCCCTGGGGGCGAGAACTGAAGCTTTCTTT
CASSSLGARTEAFF
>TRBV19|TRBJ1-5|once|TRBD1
TGTGCCAGTAGTCCCGGCCGACAGGGGGCCGCAAAATGGGATCAAGCCCAGCATTTT
CASSPGRQGAAKWDQAQHF
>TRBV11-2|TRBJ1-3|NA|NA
TGTGCCAGCAGCTCAGGGGCGTCTGGAAACACCATATATTTT
CASSSGASGNTIYF
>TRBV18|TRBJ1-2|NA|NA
TGTGCCAGCTCACGCGAGACAGACTATGGCTACACCTTC
CASSRETDYGYTF
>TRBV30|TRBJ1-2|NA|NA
TGTGCCTGGAGTGTACAAGGGCGGGAGGGAGACTATGGCTACACCTTC
CAWSVQGREGDYGYTF
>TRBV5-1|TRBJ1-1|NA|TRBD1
TGCGCCAGCAGCTGGGGACAGAGGAACACTGAAGCTTTCTTT
CASSWGQRNTEAFF
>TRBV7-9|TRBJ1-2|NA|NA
TGTGCCAGCAGCTCTACAGGGTGGGATGGCTACACCTTC
CASSSTGWDGYTF
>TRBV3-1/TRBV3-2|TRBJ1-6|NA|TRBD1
TGTGCCAGCAGCCCCGGACAGGGTAATTCACCCCTCCACTTT
CASSPGQGNSPLHF
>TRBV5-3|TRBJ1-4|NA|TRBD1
TGTGCCAGAAGCCCCCAGAACAGGGGGTGCGGTGAAAAACTGTTTTTT
CARSPQNRGCGEKLFF
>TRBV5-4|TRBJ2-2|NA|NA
TGTGCCAGCAGCCCTACAGGTTTCACCGGGGAGCTGTTTTTT
CASSPTGFTGELFF
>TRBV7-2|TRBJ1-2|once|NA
TGTGCCAGCAGCTTCGGCAGCACGAGGGGCTACACCTTC
CASSFGSTRGYTF
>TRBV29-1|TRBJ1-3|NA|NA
TGCAGCGTTGAGTCCGGGGGGCTAGGAAACACCATATATTTT
CSVESGGLGNTIYF
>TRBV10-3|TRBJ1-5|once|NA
TGTGCCATCAGTGGCGGGGGGGCCAATCAGCCCCAGCATTTT
CAISGGGANQPQHF
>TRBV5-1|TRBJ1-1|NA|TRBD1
TGCGCCAGCAGCTTAGGGGACAGGAACACTGAAGCTTTCTTT
CASSLGDRNTEAFF
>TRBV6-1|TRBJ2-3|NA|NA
TGTGCCAGCAGTGAACTACAGTTTAGCACAGATACGCAGTATTTT
CASSELQFSTDTQYF
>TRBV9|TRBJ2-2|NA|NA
TGTGCCAGCAGCGTAGGGACTAAGCTCAACACCGGGGAGCTGTTTTTT
CASSVGTKLNTGELFF
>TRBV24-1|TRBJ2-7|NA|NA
TGTGCCACCAGTGAGCCGGGACAACGTCTGTACTTC
CATSEPGQRLYF
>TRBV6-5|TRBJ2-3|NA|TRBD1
TGTGCCAGCAGTAACCAGGGGGCTAGCACAGATACGCAGTATTTT
CASSNQGASTDTQYF
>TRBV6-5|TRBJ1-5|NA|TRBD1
TGTGCCAGCGGATATGACAGGGGTCAGCCCCAGCATTTT
CASGYDRGQPQHF
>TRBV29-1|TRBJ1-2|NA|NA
TGCAGCGTGGTGACAGATTGGGGCTACACCTTC
CSVVTDWGYTF
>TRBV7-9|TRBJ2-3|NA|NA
TGTGCCAGCAGCTTATCAGGGATTGGCACAGATACGCAGTATTTT
CASSLSGIGTDTQYF
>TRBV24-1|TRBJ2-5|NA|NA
TGTGCCACCAGTCCAGGACAAGCGGGAGAGACCCAGTACTTC
CATSPGQAGETQYF
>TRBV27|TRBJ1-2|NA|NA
TGTGCCAGCAGTCCCTCCCCTGGCCTTTTCTATGGCTACACCTTC
CASSPSPGLFYGYTF
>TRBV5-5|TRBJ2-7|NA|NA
TGTGCCAGCAGCTTGGTCGCGGGTACCGACGAGCAGTACTTC
CASSLVAGTDEQYF
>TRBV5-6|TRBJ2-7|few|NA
TGTGCCAGCAGCTCCTCAGCGAGCGGCGAGCAGTACTTC
CASSSSASGEQYF
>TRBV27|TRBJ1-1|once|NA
TGTGCCAGCCTCCGGGTGGGGGGTACTGAAGCTTTCTTT
CASLRVGGTEAFF
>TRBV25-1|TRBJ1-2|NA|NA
TGTGCCAGCAGTGAATTCGGGGGGGCAGGTGGCTACACCTTC
CASSEFGGAGGYTF
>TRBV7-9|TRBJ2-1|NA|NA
TGTGCCAGCTCCCAGGGGGGTTTCCCCTACAATGAGCAGTTCTTC
CASSQGGFPYNEQFF
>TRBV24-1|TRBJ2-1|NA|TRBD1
TGTGCCACCAGTGATTACCCCCGGGACAGCTACAATGAGCAGTTCTTC
CATSDYPRDSYNEQFF
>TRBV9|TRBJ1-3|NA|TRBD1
TGTGCCAGCAGCGCAAACAGGGGTTCTGGAAACACCATATATTTT
CASSANRGSGNTIYF
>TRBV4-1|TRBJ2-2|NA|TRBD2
TGCGCCAGCAGCCAACGGGAGGGGTCGGGGGAGCTGTTTTTT
CASSQREGSGELFF
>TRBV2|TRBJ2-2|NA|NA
TGTGCCAGCAGTGAACGTGGTGTTTCAGGGAAGTCCGGGGAGCTGTTTTTT
CASSERGVSGKSGELFF
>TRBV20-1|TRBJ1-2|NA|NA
TGCAGTGCTAATACCCAGGGCTACACCTTC
CSANTQGYTF
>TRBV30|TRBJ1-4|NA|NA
TGTGCCTGGAGTGTAGGGACTAACAATGAAAAACTGTTTTTT
CAWSVGTNNEKLFF